The text below deals with one TCR beta chain. Its specificity is unknown. Disease duration was under 3 months in the ophthalmopathy patients, who also had a Clinical Activity Score of at least 3 and a NOSPECS grade of at least 4. The study excluded patients with uncontrolled infection, other autoimmune disease, pregnancy or lactation. TCR beta CDR3 regions were amplified from RNA. HTBI primers drove first-round RT-PCR of the TCR CDR3. MiXCR, run by TCRdb on the multiplex PCR reads, gives a single entry per CDR3 protein. The sample has a few hundred thousand distinct CDR3 sequences, about 15% seen once. The record originates from a study of T cells in Graves' hyperthyroidism and ophthalmopathy. Points from the study as a whole: Model predictions of ophthalmopathy came a median 6.5 months before onset.

The sample was blood. The receptor's source is a woman aged 25-40 years with Graves' ophthalmopathy.

CDR3 DNA: TGTGCCAGTAGGACAATGCGAGCTGAAGCTTTCTTT. It specifies CASRTMRAEAFF. This rearrangement joins TRBV19 to TRBJ1-1; no reliable D call. CDR1 and CDR2 (germline): LNHDA, SQIVND (reference sequence). V lost 6 bases, J lost 6 bases, and 11 bases lay in between. The CDR3 loop spans 12 amino acids.